This TCR beta chain comes out of a study of human T cells and chemical hapten exposure. Findings and caveats of the study: Alopecia was present in the donors, so their immune response may differ from healthy people's.

TCRdb analysed the RACE reads with MiXCR anew, one entry per CDR3 protein. This sample has some 96,000 distinct CDR3 sequences, with less than 35% found just once. On this clonotype itself: Its matching antigen is unknown.

Unmatched junction bases numbered 0, after V lost 0 bases and J lost 4 bases. Germline assignment: CDR1 DFQATT and CDR2 SNEGSKA (reference sequence). The CDR3 contains 13 residues. Described time point: patch test 3, about 24 weeks after DPC sensitization. Treatment here: therapeutic diphenylcyclopropenone sensitization with weekly scalp DPC. Staff drew blood before applying each patch test. The clonotype originates from a man between 35 and 55 years old with alopecia areata. Some clones in this sample may be carry-over from other donors' samples. The chain recombines TRBV20-1 with TRBJ2-7, with TRBD2 matching 10 bases. Sequences were derived from whole blood, sampled in connection with sensitization to the hapten diphenylcyclopropenone (DPC). The CDR3 sequence: CSARELAGYEQYF. The DNA for the CDR3 is TGCAGTGCTAGAGAACTAGCGGGGTACGAGCAGTACTTC.